This TCR beta chain was identified in a study of blood T cell repertoires in COVID-19. The overall study: Samples came from the United States, Italy and Spain, spanning acute and convalescent COVID-19.

The table lists this clone with a few counts. Some clones are missing from TCRdb's copy, which holds only in-frame ones; the method was immunoSEQ multiplex PCR. The repertoire holds under 110,000 clones, around 75% seen once, with less than 1% in the top ten. Trimming took 7 bases from V and 5 from J, leaving 11 bases between them. The CDR3 has 13 residues. Germline CDR1 SNHLY, CDR2 FYNNEI. This TCR came from a human donor with acute or convalescent COVID-19. The donor label of this sample is uncertain. The specimen was peripheral blood. The chain couples TRBV2 to TRBJ1-4, with D tentatively TRBD1 (5 bases). The CDR3 DNA sequence: TGTGCCAGCACCAGGGTTCTCAATGAAAAACTGTTTTTT. This encodes CASTRVLNEKLFF.